This T cell receptor beta chain derives from a study of blood T cells in healthy people across ages. Then a second PCR, running roughly 6 to 12 cycles, was carried out with a sample-barcoded 5' primer and a J-beta primer mix. Each cDNA molecule was tagged by a template-switch adaptor that had 12 random nucleotides. TCRdb itself ran the 5' RACE reads through MiXCR, one entry per CDR3 protein. The sample includes fewer than 2 million distinct CDR3 sequences, about two fifths seen only once; the top ten take around 23%. J was trimmed by 3 bases and V by 0 bases; bases with no gene match: 9. The CDR3 runs 18 residues. CDR1 is SGHKS, CDR2 YYEKEE, per germline (reference sequence).

The clonotype originates from a human donor in good health. Sequenced input: blood. The genes are TRBV5-5 and TRBJ2-6, with 7 bases aligning to TRBD2. The CDR3 is CASSLVGSSGGGANVLTF. The CDR3 nucleotides are TGTGCCAGCAGCTTGGTAGGTTCTAGCGGTGGTGGGGCCAACGTCCTGACTTTC.